This T cell receptor beta chain was sequenced for a study of regulatory dendritic cells for organ transplantation. On the study more broadly: Monocytes received vitamin D3 on days 0 and 4, IL-10 on day 4. Broader study findings: Naive T cells showed high diversity, memory cells less, memory CD8+ least.

Produced via immunoSEQ multiplex PCR; TCRdb's table is partial and in-frame only. The sample carries 20,000 to 25,000 clones, approximately 85% recorded once. Sorted subsets were CFSE-labeled and cultured four to six days with allogeneic dendritic cells. This CDR3 has 12 amino acids. V lost 4 bases and J lost 8; bases outside the gene matches: 3. Per germline, CDR1 SGHDN and CDR2 FVKESK. This clone was recorded a few times. Its antigen is as yet unknown. J is TRBJ1-2 and V is TRBV14; 8 bases agree with TRBD1. Sequences were obtained from naive CD4+ T cells from blood cultured with regulatory dendritic cells. Specified subset: CD45RA+ naive T cells. The TCR sequence derives from a human donor in good health. The CDR3 region is CASSRQGYGYTF. CDR3 DNA sequence: TGTGCCAGCAGCCGACAGGGGTACGGCTACACCTTC.